This T cell receptor (beta chain) stems from a study of OX40 agonist ivuxolimab in advanced cancers. Germline CDR1 reads LNHDA; CDR2 reads SQIVND (reference sequence). This CDR3 comprises 16 residues. Deletions cut 7 bases from V and 7 bases from J, with 22 bases between. The repertoire was sequenced with immunoSEQ multiplex PCR; TCRdb's copy has only in-frame clones and lacks some. Of tens of thousands of clones in the sample, roughly 85% were seen once. The genes are TRBV19 and TRBJ2-2; maybe TRBD2 (6 bases). The sample consisted of CD4+ or CD8+ T cells sorted from blood, taken in a trial of the OX40 agonist ivuxolimab. The source is an adult with an advanced solid tumor such as melanoma, head and neck, liver or kidney cancer. CDR3 region: CASTLQEGLSHGELFF. The CDR3 DNA is TGTGCCAGTACTCTCCAGGAGGGCTTGTCTCACGGGGAGCTGTTTTTT.